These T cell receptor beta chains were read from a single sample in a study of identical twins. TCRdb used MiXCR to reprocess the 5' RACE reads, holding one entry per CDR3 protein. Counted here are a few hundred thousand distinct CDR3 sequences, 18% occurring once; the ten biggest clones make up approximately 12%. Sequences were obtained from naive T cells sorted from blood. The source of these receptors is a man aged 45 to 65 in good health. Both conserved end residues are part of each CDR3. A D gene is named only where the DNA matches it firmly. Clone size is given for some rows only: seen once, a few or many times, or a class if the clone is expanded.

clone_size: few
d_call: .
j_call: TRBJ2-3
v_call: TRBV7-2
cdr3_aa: CASSRGGDGFTDTQYF
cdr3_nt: TGTGCCAGCAGCAGAGGGGGGGACGGATTCACAGATACGCAGTATTTT

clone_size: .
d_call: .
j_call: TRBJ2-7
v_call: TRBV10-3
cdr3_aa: CAISGRGSDHSYEQYF
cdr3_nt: TGTGCCATCAGTGGACGGGGGTCCGACCACTCCTACGAGCAGTACTTC

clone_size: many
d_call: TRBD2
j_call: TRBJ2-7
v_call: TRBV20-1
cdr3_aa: CRAGTSDSYEQYF
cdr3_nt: TGCAGGGCCGGGACTAGCGACTCCTACGAGCAGTACTTC

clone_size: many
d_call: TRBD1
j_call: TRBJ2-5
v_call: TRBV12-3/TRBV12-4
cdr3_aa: CASSPTGGNQETQYF
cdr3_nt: TGTGCCAGCAGTCCGACAGGGGGTAACCAAGAGACCCAGTACTTC

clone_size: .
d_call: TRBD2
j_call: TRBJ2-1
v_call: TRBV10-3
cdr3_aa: CAISDPGLAGQTYNEQFF
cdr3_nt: TGTGCCATCAGCGACCCGGGACTAGCGGGCCAAACCTACAATGAGCAGTTCTTC

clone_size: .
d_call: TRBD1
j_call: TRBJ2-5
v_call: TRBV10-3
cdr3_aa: CAISATGGLGETQYF
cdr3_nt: TGTGCCATCAGTGCTACAGGGGGTTTGGGGGAGACCCAGTACTTC

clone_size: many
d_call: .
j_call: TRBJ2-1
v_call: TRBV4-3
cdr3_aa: CASSQDRGFSYNEQFF
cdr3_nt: TGCGCCAGCAGCCAAGACCGGGGTTTCTCCTACAATGAGCAGTTCTTC

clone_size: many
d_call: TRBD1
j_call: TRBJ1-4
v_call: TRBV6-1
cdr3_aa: CASSETGTGATNEKLFF
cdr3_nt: TGTGCCAGCAGTGAAACCGGGACAGGGGCAACTAATGAAAAACTGTTTTTT

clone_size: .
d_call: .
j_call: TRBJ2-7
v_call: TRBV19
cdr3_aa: CASSTQGQSSYEQYF
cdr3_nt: TGTGCCAGTAGTACCCAAGGACAGTCCTCCTACGAGCAGTACTTC

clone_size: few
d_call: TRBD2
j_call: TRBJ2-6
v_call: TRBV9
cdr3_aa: CASSDRSGRAGANVLTF
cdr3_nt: TGTGCCAGCAGCGATAGGAGCGGGAGGGCTGGGGCCAACGTCCTGACTTTC

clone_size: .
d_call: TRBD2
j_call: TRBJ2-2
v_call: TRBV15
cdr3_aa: CATSRLWAGGPSTGELFF
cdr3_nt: TGTGCCACCAGCAGACTCTGGGCGGGGGGGCCGAGCACCGGGGAGCTGTTTTTT

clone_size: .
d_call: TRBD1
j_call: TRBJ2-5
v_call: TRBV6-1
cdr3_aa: CASSGGTGGKMTQYF
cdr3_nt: TGTGCCAGCAGTGGAGGGACAGGGGGGAAGATGACCCAGTACTTC

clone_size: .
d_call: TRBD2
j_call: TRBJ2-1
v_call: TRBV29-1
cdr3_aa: CSVQGGGTYNEQFF
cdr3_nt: TGCAGCGTACAAGGCGGGGGAACCTACAATGAGCAGTTCTTC

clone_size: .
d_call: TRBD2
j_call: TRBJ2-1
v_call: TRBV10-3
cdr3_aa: CAISEREVSYNEQFF
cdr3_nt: TGTGCCATCAGTGAGCGGGAGGTCTCCTACAATGAGCAGTTCTTC

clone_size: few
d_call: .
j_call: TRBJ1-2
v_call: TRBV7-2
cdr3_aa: CASSAEVGGYTF
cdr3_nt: TGTGCCAGCAGCGCCGAAGTAGGGGGCTACACCTTC

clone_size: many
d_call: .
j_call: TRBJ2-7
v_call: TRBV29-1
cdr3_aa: CKRRWTFGEQYF
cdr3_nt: TGCAAGAGAAGATGGACCTTCGGGGAGCAGTACTTC

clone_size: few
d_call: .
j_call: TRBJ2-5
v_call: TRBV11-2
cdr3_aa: CASSLGGSFRSETQYF
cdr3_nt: TGTGCCAGCAGCTTAGGAGGTTCTTTCCGCTCAGAGACCCAGTACTTC

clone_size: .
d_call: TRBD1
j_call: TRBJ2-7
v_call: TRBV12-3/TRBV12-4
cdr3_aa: CASSPGQSLSYEQYF
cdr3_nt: TGTGCCAGCAGTCCGGGACAGAGTTTGTCCTACGAGCAGTACTTC

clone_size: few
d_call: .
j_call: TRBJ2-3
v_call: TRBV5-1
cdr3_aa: CASSLVEGADTQYF
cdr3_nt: TGCGCCAGCAGCTTGGTTGAGGGCGCAGATACGCAGTATTTT

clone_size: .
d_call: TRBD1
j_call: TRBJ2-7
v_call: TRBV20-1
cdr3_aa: CSASWTGGGYEQYF
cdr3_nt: TGCAGTGCTAGCTGGACAGGGGGCGGCTACGAGCAGTACTTC

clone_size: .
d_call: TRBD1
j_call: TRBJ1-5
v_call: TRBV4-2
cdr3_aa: CASSPGTVYSNQPQHF
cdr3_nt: TGTGCCAGCAGCCCCGGGACAGTTTATAGCAATCAGCCCCAGCATTTT

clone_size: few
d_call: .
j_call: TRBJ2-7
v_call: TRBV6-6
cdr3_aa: CASSTRTAEEQYF
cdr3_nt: TGTGCCAGCAGTACACGGACGGCGGAAGAGCAGTACTTC

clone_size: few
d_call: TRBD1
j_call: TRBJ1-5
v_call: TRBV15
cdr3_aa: CATSRAGGLNQPQHF
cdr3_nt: TGTGCCACCAGCAGAGCAGGGGGCTTGAATCAGCCCCAGCATTTT

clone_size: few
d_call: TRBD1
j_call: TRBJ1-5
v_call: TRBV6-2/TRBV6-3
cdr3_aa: CASRLTGVQPQHF
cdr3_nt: TGTGCCAGCAGACTAACAGGGGTTCAGCCCCAGCATTTT

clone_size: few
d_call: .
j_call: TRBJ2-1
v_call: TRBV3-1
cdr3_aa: CASSQEVLRVLGNEQFF
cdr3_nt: TGTGCCAGCAGCCAAGAAGTATTGAGGGTCCTGGGCAATGAGCAGTTCTTC

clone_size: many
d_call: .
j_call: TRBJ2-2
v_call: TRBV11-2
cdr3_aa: CASSPLRQEGGTGELVF
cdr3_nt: TGTGCCAGCAGCCCATTGCGTCAGGAGGGCGGTACCGGGGAGCTGGTTTTT

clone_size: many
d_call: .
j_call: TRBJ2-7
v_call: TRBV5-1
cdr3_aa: CASSLEGGPYEQYF
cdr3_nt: TGCGCCAGCAGCTTGGAGGGGGGGCCCTACGAGCAGTACTTC

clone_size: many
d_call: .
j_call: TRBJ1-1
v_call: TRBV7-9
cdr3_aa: CASSGIQGAEAFF
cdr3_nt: TGTGCCAGCAGCGGGATCCAGGGCGCTGAAGCTTTCTTT

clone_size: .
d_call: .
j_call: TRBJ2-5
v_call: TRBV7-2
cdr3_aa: CASSLLAPRETQYF
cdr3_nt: TGTGCCAGCAGCTTACTAGCTCCCCGGGAGACCCAGTACTTC

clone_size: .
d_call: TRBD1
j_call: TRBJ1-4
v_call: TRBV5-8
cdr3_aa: CASSWVQTGRADEKLFF
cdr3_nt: TGTGCCAGCAGCTGGGTACAGACAGGGAGGGCGGATGAAAAACTGTTTTTT

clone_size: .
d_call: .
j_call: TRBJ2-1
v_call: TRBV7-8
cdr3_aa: CASSLGLSPLRLYEQFF
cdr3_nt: TGTGCCAGCAGCTTAGGGTTGTCACCTCTTCGATTGTATGAGCAGTTCTTC

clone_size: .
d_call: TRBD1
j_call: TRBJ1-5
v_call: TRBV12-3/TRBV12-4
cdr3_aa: CASSLDRADQPQHF
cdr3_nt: TGTGCCAGCAGTCTCGACAGGGCGGATCAGCCCCAGCATTTT

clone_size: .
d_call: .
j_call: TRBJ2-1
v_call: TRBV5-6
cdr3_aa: CASSLAAYDEQFF
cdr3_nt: TGTGCCAGCAGCTTGGCAGCGTACGATGAGCAGTTCTTC

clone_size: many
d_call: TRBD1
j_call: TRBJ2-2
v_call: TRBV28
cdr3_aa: CAGQGAGGELFF
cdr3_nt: TGTGCCGGACAGGGGGCCGGCGGGGAGCTGTTTTTT

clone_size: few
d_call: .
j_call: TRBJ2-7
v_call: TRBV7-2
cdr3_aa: CASSLSQGHEQYF
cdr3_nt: TGTGCCAGCAGCTTAAGTCAGGGCCACGAGCAGTACTTC

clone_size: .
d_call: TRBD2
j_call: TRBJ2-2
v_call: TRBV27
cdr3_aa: CASSTIAGGWNGELFF
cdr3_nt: TGTGCCAGCAGTACGATAGCGGGGGGATGGAACGGGGAGCTGTTTTTT

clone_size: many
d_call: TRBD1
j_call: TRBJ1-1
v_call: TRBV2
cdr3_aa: CASSVQGWDTEAFF
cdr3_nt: TGTGCCAGCAGTGTACAGGGGTGGGACACTGAAGCTTTCTTT

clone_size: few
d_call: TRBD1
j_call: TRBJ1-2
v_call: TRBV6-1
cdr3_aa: CASSEFMATGNYGYTF
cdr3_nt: TGTGCCAGCAGTGAATTTATGGCGACAGGGAACTATGGCTACACCTTC

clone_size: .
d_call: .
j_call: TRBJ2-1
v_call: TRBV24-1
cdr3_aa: CATSVGQIYNEQFF
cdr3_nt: TGTGCCACCAGTGTTGGGCAGATCTACAATGAGCAGTTCTTC

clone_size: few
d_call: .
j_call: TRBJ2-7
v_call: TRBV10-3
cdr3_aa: CAISESIGPYEQYF
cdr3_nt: TGTGCCATCAGTGAGTCAATCGGCCCCTACGAGCAGTACTTC

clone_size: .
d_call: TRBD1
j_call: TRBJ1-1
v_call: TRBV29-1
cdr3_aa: CSVRTDRGQAEAFF
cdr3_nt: TGCAGCGTTAGAACGGACAGGGGGCAAGCTGAAGCTTTCTTT

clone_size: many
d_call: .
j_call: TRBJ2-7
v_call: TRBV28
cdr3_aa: CASTLEPQAPGEQYF
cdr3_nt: TGTGCCAGCACCCTCGAGCCCCAAGCGCCGGGAGAGCAGTACTTC